The 25 T cell receptor beta chains below all came from one sample that was sequenced in a study of cytotoxic CD8 clonotypes in ibrutinib-treated CLL. Repertoires were generated with immunoSEQ multiplex PCR, while TCRdb's copy carries only in-frame clones and drops some. Of under 200,000 clones listed, about 80% are singletons. The material was PBMCs, obtained after 24 months of ibrutinib treatment. These receptors all come from a human donor with chronic lymphocytic leukemia.

The rearrangement uses TRBV18 and TRBJ2-2, with a tentative D call TRBD2 (6 bases). The CDR3 is 16 residues long. The V end was cut by 4 bases, the J end by 3 bases, with 15 bases between. The germline CDR1 and CDR2 sequences are KGHSH and LQKENI. This CDR3 reads CASSRSGTQYTGELFF. The CDR3 bases are TGTGCCAGCTCACGTTCAGGGACTCAATACACCGGGGAGCTGTTTTTT.

The rearrangement joins TRBV18 to TRBJ2-7, with a possible D match to TRBD1 (5 bases). This CDR3 region has 15 residues. Trimming pared 3 bases from V and 3 bases from J, leaving 15 bases between. Germline values: CDR1 KGHSH, CDR2 LQKENI. CDR3 residues: CASSPSVGQGYEQYF. The CDR3 bases are TGTGCCAGCTCACCGAGCGTAGGGCAGGGCTACGAGCAGTACTTC. Looking up the rest from reference TRBV18 and TRBJ2-7 gives the full variable domain: NAGVMQNPRHLVRRRGQEARLRCSPMKGHSHVYWYRQLPEEGLKFMVYLQKENIIDESGMPKERFSAEFPKEGPSILRIQQVVRGDSAAYFCASSPSVGQGYEQYFGPGTRLTVT.

This chain uses TRBV28 with TRBJ1-2; perhaps TRBD1 as D (5 bases). Trimming removed 5 bases at V and 4 bases at J, with 14 bases between. Germline assignment: CDR1 MDHEN and CDR2 SYDVKM. CDR3 length equals 14 residues. As DNA, the CDR3 is TGTGCCAGCAGTCCTGCCGACAGCATCTATGGCTACACCTTC. Protein product: CASSPADSIYGYTF.

This clone was recorded a few times. The sample holds other DNA sequences that translate to the same CDR3. V gene TRBV6-4 combines with J gene TRBJ2-5; 10 bases line up with TRBD2. CDR1 and CDR2 (germline): MRHNA, SNTAGT. This CDR3 spans 14 amino acids. J gave up 1 base and V 10 bases, and 6 bases lay outside the gene matches. The DNA for the CDR3 is TGTGCCATCCCAGCGGGGGGGCCCCAAGAGACCCAGTACTTC. Residues: CAIPAGGPQETQYF.

The chain has TRBV19 and TRBJ1-4; weak D call: TRBD1 (5 bases). Trimming cost V 7 bases and J 4 bases, with 25 bases left between them. Germline CDR1 is LNHDA and CDR2 is SQIVND (reference sequence). This CDR3 comprises 18 residues. CDR3 bases: TGTGCCAGTAAAATCAAAAAAAACCGGGACTCCAATAATGAAAAACTGTTTTTT. This gives the protein CASKIKKNRDSNNEKLFF.

This clone was picked up a small number of times. The chain recombines TRBV4-2 with TRBJ2-2; TRBD2 is a possible D gene (6 bases). The germline V gene has CDR1 LGHNA and CDR2 YNFKEQ. The CDR3 runs to 12 residues. Deletions cut 11 bases from V and 7 bases from J, with 14 bases between. The DNA of the CDR3 is TGTGCCGCGGGACTGGTTAACGGGGAGCTGTTTTTT. The encoded protein is CAAGLVNGELFF.

The rearrangement uses TRBV30 and TRBJ2-1, with TRBD2 matching 15 bases. The germline V gene has CDR1 GTSNPN and CDR2 SVGIG (reference sequence). V was clipped by 0 bases and J by 8 bases; unmatched bases: 8. The CDR3 is 17 residues long. CDR3 in DNA: TGTGCCTGGAGTGTAGCCCGGACTAGCGGGGGGGAGGATGAGCAGTTCTTC. Its translation: CAWSVARTSGGEDEQFF.

The chain combines TRBV13 with TRBJ1-3; D is possibly TRBD1 (5 bases). Trimming left V 8 bases short and J 2 bases short, with 16 bases between. Germline-derived CDR1 and CDR2 are PRHDT and FYEKMQ (reference sequence). CDR3 length equals 15 residues. CDR3 sequence reads: CASSPGRVPGNTIYF. CDR3 DNA: TGTGCCAGCTCGCCAGGGCGGGTTCCTGGAAACACCATATATTTT.

This chain uses TRBV18 with TRBJ2-7; D may be TRBD2 (5 bases). Germline CDR1 is KGHSH and CDR2 is LQKENI. This CDR3 is built from 12 residues. Trimming took 6 bases from V and 8 from J, leaving 14 bases between them. The CDR3 DNA reads TGTGCCAGCTCCCCGGAGGAGTGGCAGCAGTACTTC. It encodes CASSPEEWQQYF. Full variable domain (missing parts from reference TRBV18 and TRBJ2-7): NAGVMQNPRHLVRRRGQEARLRCSPMKGHSHVYWYRQLPEEGLKFMVYLQKENIIDESGMPKERFSAEFPKEGPSILRIQQVVRGDSAAYFCASSPEEWQQYFGPGTRLTVT.

The V gene is TRBV10-1, the J gene TRBJ2-7; 8 bases are a match to TRBD1. With V trimmed by 0 bases and J by 5 bases, 3 bases remained unmatched. The CDR3 spans 14 residues. CDR1 is WNHNN, CDR2 SYGVQD, per germline (reference sequence). The CDR3: CASSESYRGNEQYF. The DNA of the CDR3 is TGCGCCAGCAGTGAGTCTTACAGGGGGAACGAGCAGTACTTC.

V is TRBV5-1 and J is TRBJ2-7, with D possibly called TRBD1 or TRBD2 (5 bases each). Per germline, CDR1 SGHRS and CDR2 YFSETQ. Trimming shortened V by 3 bases and J by 1 base, and 14 bases separated the two germline ends. The CDR3 spans 15 residues. In DNA, the CDR3 is TGCGCCAGCAGCTCGGGGCTCGGTATGTCCTACGAGCAGTACTTC. As protein: CASSSGLGMSYEQYF.

This clone has more than one count but fewer than ten. The rearrangement joins TRBV5-6 to TRBJ2-2; weak D call: TRBD2 (6 bases). V was trimmed by 4 bases and J by 3 bases, leaving 7 bases between them. CDR3 length equals 13 residues. CDR1 is SGHDT and CDR2 is YYEEEE in the germline V gene. Here the CDR3 reads CASSRLDTGELFF. DNA of the CDR3: TGTGCCAGCAGCAGACTAGACACCGGGGAGCTGTTTTTT. Together with reference TRBV5-6 and TRBJ2-2, the CDR3 gives the full variable domain: DAGVTQSPTHLIKTRGQQVTLRCSPKSGHDTVSWYQQALGQGPQFIFQYYEEEERQRGNFPDRFSGHQFPNYSSELNVNALLLGDSALYLCASSRLDTGELFFGEGSRLTVL.

The chain carries TRBV19 and TRBJ1-1; D unresolved. Deletions cut 6 bases from V and 3 bases from J, with 17 bases between. The CDR3 extends over 15 amino acids. Germline values: CDR1 LNHDA, CDR2 SQIVND (reference sequence). The CDR3 region is CASRTYSGSHTEAFF. The CDR3 DNA sequence: TGTGCCAGTAGGACGTATTCAGGATCTCACACTGAAGCTTTCTTT. Full variable domain (outside the CDR3, taken from reference TRBV19 and TRBJ1-1): DGGITQSPKYLFRKEGQNVTLSCEQNLNHDAMYWYRQDPGQGLRLIYYSQIVNDFQKGDIAEGYSVSREKKESFPLTVTSAQKNPTAFYLCASRTYSGSHTEAFFGQGTRLTVV.

The rearrangement uses TRBV29-1 and TRBJ2-7, with D possibly being TRBD1 (6 bases). The CDR3 has 13 residues. The ends were cut back, 0 bases at V and 3 bases at J, with 9 bases in the middle. CDR1 SQVTM and CDR2 ANQGSEA come from the germline V gene. The CDR3 coding sequence is TGCAGCGTTGAAGAACAGGGACGCTACGAGCAGTACTTC. Amino acids: CSVEEQGRYEQYF.

This chain links TRBV18 with TRBJ2-4, with 9 bases fitting TRBD2. The CDR3 is 17 amino acids. Losses at the gene ends were 3 bases for V and 8 bases for J; bases not matched to a gene: 14. CDR1 is KGHSH and CDR2 is LQKENI in the germline V gene. CDR3: CASSPVPSGVSTHIQYF. In DNA, the CDR3 is TGTGCCAGCTCACCCGTGCCTAGCGGGGTATCGACTCACATTCAGTACTTC.

The V gene is TRBV7-9, the J gene TRBJ1-1, with a weak D call TRBD1 (6 bases). CDR1 SEHNR and CDR2 FQNEAQ come from the germline V gene (reference sequence). The CDR3 loop spans 11 amino acids. The V end was cut by 5 bases, the J end by 10 bases, with 11 bases between. This chain's CDR3 is CASSSRDTAFF. The CDR3 DNA reads TGTGCCAGCAGCAGCCGGGACACAGCTTTCTTT.

The gene calls are TRBV18 and TRBJ2-7, with 7 bases fitting TRBD1. After removal of 2 bases from V and 1 base from J, the junction contained 2 bases not matched to a gene. Germline loops: CDR1 KGHSH, CDR2 LQKENI. This CDR3 comprises 14 residues. CDR3 bases: TGTGCCAGCTCACCAGCGGACAGGTCCTACGAGCAGTACTTC. Its protein is CASSPADRSYEQYF.

The chain carries TRBV7-6 and TRBJ1-1; tentative D call: TRBD1 (5 bases). CDR3 size: 14 residues. V was pared by 2 bases and J by 4 bases, with 11 bases between. Germline CDR1 reads SGHVS; CDR2 reads FNYEAQ. DNA for the CDR3: TGTGCCAGCAGCTTAAATTTTAGGGGCACTGAAGCTTTCTTT. This sequence encodes CASSLNFRGTEAFF.

CDR3 sequence reads: CASSLGETQYF. In DNA form, the CDR3 reads TGTGCCAGCAGTCTAGGGGAGACCCAGTACTTC. The rearrangement uses TRBV6-5 and TRBJ2-5; D is unresolved. The CDR3 spans 11 residues. CDR1 MNHEY and CDR2 SVGAGI come from the germline V gene. Trimming cost V 5 bases and J 5 bases, with 6 bases left between them.

This chain joins TRBV2 and TRBJ1-5; D not resolved. With 4 bases removed from V and 1 base from J, the gap between germline ends came to 17 bases. This CDR3 is 17 amino acids long. CDR1 and CDR2 (germline): SNHLY, FYNNEI. The CDR3 region is CASSGVHGSGSNQPQHF. The CDR3 DNA reads TGTGCCAGCAGTGGAGTACATGGATCCGGGAGCAATCAGCCCCAGCATTTT.

V usage is TRBV5-5 and J usage is TRBJ2-2; the match to TRBD2 covers 12 bases. Germline V gene sequence: CDR1 SGHKS, CDR2 YYEKEE (reference sequence). The CDR3 totals 18 residues. Trimming took 0 bases from V and 4 from J; bases not matched to a gene: 7. Written as DNA, the CDR3 is TGTGCCAGCAGCTTGGCCTTGGCGGGACTAGCGGGCACCGGGGAGCTGTTTTTT. Translation: CASSLALAGLAGTGELFF.

The genes are TRBV5-1 and TRBJ1-2; D remains ambiguous. Deletions cut 4 bases from V and 4 bases from J, with 17 bases between. There are 15 residues in the CDR3. Germline CDR1 is SGHRS and CDR2 is YFSETQ. The CDR3 is CASSPNSDSIYGYTF. The CDR3 DNA sequence: TGCGCCAGCAGCCCGAACAGTGACTCGATCTATGGCTACACCTTC.

This chain links TRBV11-1 with TRBJ1-2; D uncertain. Germline V CDR1 and CDR2: SGHAT, FQDESV (reference sequence). Trimming stripped 2 bases from V and 1 base from J, with 8 bases between. The CDR3 runs 14 residues. The chain's CDR3 is CASSLKGGNYGYTF. The CDR3 nucleotides are TGTGCCAGCAGCTTAAAAGGCGGTAACTATGGCTACACCTTC.

This chain joins TRBV4-2 and TRBJ2-1; 12 bases align to TRBD2. CDR1 and CDR2 (germline): LGHNA, YNFKEQ. The CDR3 loop spans 18 amino acids. V was clipped by 2 bases and J by 8 bases; unmatched bases: 13. The CDR3 coding sequence is TGTGCCAGCAGCCAACAGGGACTAGCGGGCCTCGAGAGGGATGAGCAGTTCTTC. Its protein is CASSQQGLAGLERDEQFF.

Only a few counts were recorded for this clone. The junction departs from germline at one end; a sequencing error may be responsible. This rearrangement joins TRBV3-1 (or the pseudogene TRBV3-2) to TRBJ2-1, with D possibly TRBD2 on 5 matching bases. Germline V gene sequence: CDR1 LGHDT, CDR2 YNNKEL (reference sequence). The CDR3 consists of 9 residues. CDR3 coding DNA: TGCACCACCGGGGATGAGCAGTTCTTC. Residues: CTTGDEQFF.